This T cell receptor (beta chain) comes out of a study of blood T cell repertoires in COVID-19. Using immunoSEQ multiplex PCR, the repertoire was profiled, and TCRdb retains in-frame clones only, with some absent. The table shows 400,000 to 450,000 clones, with 90% occurring only once. To note about this clone: The same CDR3 is also encoded by other DNA sequences in this sample.

The cohort comprised adults aged roughly 18 to 100 years residing in about two dozen US areas. Membership in each cohort depended on participant-reported clinical history. Germline V CDR1 and CDR2: LGHDT, YNNKEL (reference sequence). The V end lost 1 base, the J end lost 6 bases, and 7 bases lay between the germline ends. This CDR3 spans 12 amino acids. The chain combines TRBV3-1 (or the pseudogene TRBV3-2) with TRBJ2-7; D is unresolved. The sequence derives from a man aged 18-30 years who had recovered from COVID-19. The sequencing input was PBMCs or T cells enriched from blood (not recorded which). CDR3 nucleotide sequence: TGTGCCAGCAGCCAAGTGCCAGGCGAGCAGTACTTC. Protein: CASSQVPGEQYF.